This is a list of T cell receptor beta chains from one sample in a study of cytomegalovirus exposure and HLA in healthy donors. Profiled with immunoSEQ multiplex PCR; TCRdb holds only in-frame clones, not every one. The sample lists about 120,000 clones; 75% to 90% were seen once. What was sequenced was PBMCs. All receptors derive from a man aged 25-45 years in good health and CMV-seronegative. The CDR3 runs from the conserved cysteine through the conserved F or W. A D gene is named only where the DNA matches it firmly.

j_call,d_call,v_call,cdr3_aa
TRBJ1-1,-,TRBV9,CASSVGLRAGDTEAFF
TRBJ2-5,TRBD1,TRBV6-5,CASSYSGQGARETQYF
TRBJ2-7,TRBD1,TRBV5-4,CASSPGQNREQYF
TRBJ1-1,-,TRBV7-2,CASSPDLGQEAFF
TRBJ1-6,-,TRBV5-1,CASSVVPSSYNSPLHF
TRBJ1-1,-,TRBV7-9,CASSDHATGTNTEAFF
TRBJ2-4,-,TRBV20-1,CSARRQNSQYF
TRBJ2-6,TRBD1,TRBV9,CASSVVAGPTGTGANVLTF
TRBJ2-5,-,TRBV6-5,CASSYSGSGQETQYF
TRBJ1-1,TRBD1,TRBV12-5,CASGLADRAGTEAFF
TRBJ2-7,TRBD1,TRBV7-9,CASSSRQGNYEQYF
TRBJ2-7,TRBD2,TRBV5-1,CASSLGLAGGFYEQYF
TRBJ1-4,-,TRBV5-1,CASSTGISNEKLFF
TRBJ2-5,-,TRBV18,CASSPPTSGSLSQYF
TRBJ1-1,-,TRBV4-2,CASSQEAGIEAFF
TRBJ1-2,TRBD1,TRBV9,CASSGATTGGSVRYGYTF
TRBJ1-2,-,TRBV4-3,CASSPSRGNYGYTF
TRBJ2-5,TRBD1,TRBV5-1,CASSTTGVVKETQYF
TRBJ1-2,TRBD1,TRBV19,CASSGPGQNNYGYTF
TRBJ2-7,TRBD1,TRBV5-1,CASSTPGQGAYEQYF
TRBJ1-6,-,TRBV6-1,CASSGPGLNNSPLHF
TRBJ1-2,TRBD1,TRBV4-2,CASSQEGTGRSGYTF